Included here is one T cell receptor (beta chain) sequence, with context. The CDR3 spans 12 residues. The V and J ends lost 7 bases and 4 bases respectively, with 10 bases between them. Germline CDR1 reads MDHEN; CDR2 reads SYDVKM. Using immunoSEQ multiplex PCR, the repertoire was profiled, and TCRdb retains in-frame clones only, with some absent. Among about 250,000 clones, 82% were seen once, and the ten largest hold about 5.3%. The source of the sample is a study of blood T cell repertoires in COVID-19. The clonotype originates from a woman older than 75 with active or convalescent COVID-19. V gene TRBV28 combines with J gene TRBJ1-2; D is possibly TRBD1 (6 bases). Sequenced: peripheral blood. The DNA for the CDR3 is TGTGCCAGCATGCAGGGGATCTATGGCTACACCTTC. Encoded protein: CASMQGIYGYTF.